Given below is one TCR beta chain in context. No antigen is known for it. The PCR had 60 Vbeta and 13 Jbeta primers. Some clones are missing from TCRdb's copy, which holds only in-frame ones; the method was immunoSEQ multiplex PCR. The table lists about 140,000 clones, 76% of them singletons. This CDR3 contains 13 residues. The germline CDR1 and CDR2 sequences are MNHEY and SVGAGI. Trimming left V 3 bases short and J 7 bases short, with 9 bases between. This sample stems from a study of cytomegalovirus exposure and HLA in healthy donors. Study details: Samples from HLA-typed donors yielded 65 million to 85 million unique TCRs in an early data release.

General observations from the study: Researchers catalogued about 160 TCR beta chains as cytomegalovirus-associated. Most TCR sequences showed up rarely, but some public TCRs showed up in many donors. A classifier reportedly called cytomegalovirus status with high sensitivity and specificity.

The source material was PBMCs. The chain uses TRBV6-5 and TRBJ2-2; tentative D call: TRBD1 (5 bases). The receptor was derived from a male donor in good health and CMV-seronegative. CDR3 coding DNA: TGTGCCAGCAGTTATCGTAGGGGCGGGGAGCTGTTTTTT. Translation: CASSYRRGGELFF.